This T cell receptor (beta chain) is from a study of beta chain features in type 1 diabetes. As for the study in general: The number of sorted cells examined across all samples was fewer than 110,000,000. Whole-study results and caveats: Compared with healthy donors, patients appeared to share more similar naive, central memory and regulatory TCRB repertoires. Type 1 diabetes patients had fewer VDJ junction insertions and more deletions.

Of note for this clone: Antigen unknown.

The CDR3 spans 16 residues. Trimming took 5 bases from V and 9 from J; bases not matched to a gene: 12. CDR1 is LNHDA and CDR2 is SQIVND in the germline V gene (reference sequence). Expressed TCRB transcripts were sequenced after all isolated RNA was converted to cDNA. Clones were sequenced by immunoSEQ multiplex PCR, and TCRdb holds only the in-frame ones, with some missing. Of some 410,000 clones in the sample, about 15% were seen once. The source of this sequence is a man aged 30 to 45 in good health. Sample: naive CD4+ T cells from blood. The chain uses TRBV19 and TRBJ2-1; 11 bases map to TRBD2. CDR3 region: CASSGYLTSGKGEQFF. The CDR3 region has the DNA TGTGCCAGTAGTGGCTATTTGACTAGCGGGAAGGGTGAGCAGTTCTTC.